This T cell receptor (beta chain) was profiled in a study of radiotherapy plus CTLA-4 blockade in lung cancer. On the study more broadly: The study recorded objective responses in roughly 20% of patients and disease control in 31%.

CTLA-4 blockade using ipilimumab, together with focal radiation, was received by patients with chemo-refractory metastatic non-small-cell lung cancer. CDR3 length: 15 amino acids. After removal of 1 base from V and 5 bases from J, the junction contained 1 base not matched to a gene. Germline lookup yields CDR1 SGHTA and CDR2 FQGNSA. General study results and limits: Reports state that early shifts in blood T cell clones, with interferon-beta, best predicted response. Blood saw expansion of tumor-derived TCR clones after radiotherapy plus ipilimumab.

Of note for this clone: Its antigen is unidentified.

TCRdb's table, derived via immunoSEQ multiplex PCR, lists solely in-frame clones and lacks some. The sample lists tens of thousands of clones; roughly 80% were seen once. This sample comprised peripheral blood, obtained from a patient treated with radiotherapy plus ipilimumab. This rearrangement joins TRBV7-2 to TRBJ2-3, with 12 nucleotides matching TRBD2. The receptor's source is a human donor with non-small cell lung cancer who had a partial response to radiotherapy plus ipilimumab. The CDR3 protein is CASSLGGLAGDTQYF. The CDR3 DNA is TGTGCCAGCAGCTTAGGGGGACTAGCGGGAGATACGCAGTATTTT. Together with reference TRBV7-2 and TRBJ2-3, the CDR3 gives the full variable domain: GAGVSQSPSNKVTEKGKDVELRCDPISGHTALYWYRQSLGQGLEFLIYFQGNSAPDKSGLPSDRFSAERTGGSVSTLTIQRTQQEDSAVYLCASSLGGLAGDTQYFGPGTRLTVL.